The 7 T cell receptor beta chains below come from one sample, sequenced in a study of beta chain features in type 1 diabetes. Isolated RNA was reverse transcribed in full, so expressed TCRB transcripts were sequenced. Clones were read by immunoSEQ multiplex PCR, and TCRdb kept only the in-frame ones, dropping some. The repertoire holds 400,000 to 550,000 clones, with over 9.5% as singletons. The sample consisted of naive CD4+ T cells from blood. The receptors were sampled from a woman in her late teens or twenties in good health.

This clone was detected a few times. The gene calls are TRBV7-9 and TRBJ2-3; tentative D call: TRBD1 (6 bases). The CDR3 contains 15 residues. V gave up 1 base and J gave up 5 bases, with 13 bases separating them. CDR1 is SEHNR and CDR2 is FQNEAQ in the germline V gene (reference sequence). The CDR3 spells CASSLGGLPRDTQYF. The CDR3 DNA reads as TGTGCCAGCAGCTTAGGGGGGCTCCCCCGAGATACGCAGTATTTT.

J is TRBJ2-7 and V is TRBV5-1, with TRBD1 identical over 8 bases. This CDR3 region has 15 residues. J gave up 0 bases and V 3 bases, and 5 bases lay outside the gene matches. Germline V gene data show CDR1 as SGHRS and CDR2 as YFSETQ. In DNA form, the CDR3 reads TGCGCCAGCAGCTCGGGACAGGTAGGCTCCTACGAGCAGTACTTC. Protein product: CASSSGQVGSYEQYF. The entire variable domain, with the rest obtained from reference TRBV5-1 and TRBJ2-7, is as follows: KAGVTQTPRYLIKTRGQQVTLSCSPISGHRSVSWYQQTPGQGLQFLFEYFSETQRNKGNFPGRFSGRQFSNSRSEMNVSTLELGDSALYLCASSSGQVGSYEQYFGPGTRLTVT.

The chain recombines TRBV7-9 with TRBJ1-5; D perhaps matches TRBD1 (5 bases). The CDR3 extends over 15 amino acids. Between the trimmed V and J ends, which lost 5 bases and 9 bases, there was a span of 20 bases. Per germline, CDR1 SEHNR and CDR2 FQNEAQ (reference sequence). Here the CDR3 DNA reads TGTGCCAGCAGCCTAGGGACGGGCCGGGGGTCGCCCCAGCATTTT. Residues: CASSLGTGRGSPQHF.

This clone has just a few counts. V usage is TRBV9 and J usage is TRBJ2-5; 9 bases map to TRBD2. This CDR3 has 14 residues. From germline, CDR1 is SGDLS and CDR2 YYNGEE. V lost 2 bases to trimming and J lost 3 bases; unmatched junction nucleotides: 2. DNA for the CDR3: TGTGCCAGCAGCGTGACTAGCGGAGAAGAGACCCAGTACTTC. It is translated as CASSVTSGEETQYF.

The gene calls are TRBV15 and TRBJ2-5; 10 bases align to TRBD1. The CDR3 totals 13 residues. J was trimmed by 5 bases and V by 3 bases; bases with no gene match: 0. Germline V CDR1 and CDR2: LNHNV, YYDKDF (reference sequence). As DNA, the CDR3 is TGTGCCACCAGCAGGGGACAGGGGGAGACCCAGTACTTC. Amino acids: CATSRGQGETQYF. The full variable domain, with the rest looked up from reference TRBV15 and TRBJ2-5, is DAMVIQNPRYQVTQFGKPVTLSCSQTLNHNVMYWYQQKSSQAPKLLFHYYDKDFNNEADTPDNFQSRRPNTSFCFLDIRSPGLGDTAMYLCATSRGQGETQYFGPGTRLLVL.

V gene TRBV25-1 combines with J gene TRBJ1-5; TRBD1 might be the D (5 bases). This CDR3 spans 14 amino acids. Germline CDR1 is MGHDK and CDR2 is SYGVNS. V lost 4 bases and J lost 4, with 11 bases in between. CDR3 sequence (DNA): TGTGCCAGCAGTGGGGCAGGGTGGAATCAGCCCCAGCATTTT. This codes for CASSGAGWNQPQHF. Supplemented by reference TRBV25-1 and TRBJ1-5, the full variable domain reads EADIYQTPRYLVIGTGKKITLECSQTMGHDKMYWYQQDPGMELHLIHYSYGVNSTEKGDLSSESTVSRIRTEHFPLTLESARPSHTSQYLCASSGAGWNQPQHFGDGTRLSIL.

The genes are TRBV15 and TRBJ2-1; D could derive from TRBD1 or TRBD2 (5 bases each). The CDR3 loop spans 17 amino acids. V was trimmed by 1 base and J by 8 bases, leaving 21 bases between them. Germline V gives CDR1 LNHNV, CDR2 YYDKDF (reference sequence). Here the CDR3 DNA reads TGTGCCACCAGCAGAGGCCGAGGGGTCAGATCTAAAGATGAGCAGTTCTTC. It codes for CATSRGRGVRSKDEQFF.